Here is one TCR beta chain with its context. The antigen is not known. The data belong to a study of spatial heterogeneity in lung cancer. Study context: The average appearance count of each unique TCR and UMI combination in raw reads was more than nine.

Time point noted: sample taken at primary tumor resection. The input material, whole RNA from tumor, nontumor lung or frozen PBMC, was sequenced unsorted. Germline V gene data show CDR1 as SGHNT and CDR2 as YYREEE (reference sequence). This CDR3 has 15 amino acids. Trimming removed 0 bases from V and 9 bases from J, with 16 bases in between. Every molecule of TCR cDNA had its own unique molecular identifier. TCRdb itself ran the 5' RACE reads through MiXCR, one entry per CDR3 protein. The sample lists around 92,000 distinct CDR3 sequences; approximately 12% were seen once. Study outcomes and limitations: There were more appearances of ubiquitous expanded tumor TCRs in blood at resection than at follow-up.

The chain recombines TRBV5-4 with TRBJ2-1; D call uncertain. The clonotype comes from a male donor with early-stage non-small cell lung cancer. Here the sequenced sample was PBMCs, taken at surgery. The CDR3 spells CASSLVSPGYGEQFF. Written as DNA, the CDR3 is TGTGCCAGCAGCTTGGTCAGCCCCGGGTACGGTGAGCAGTTCTTC. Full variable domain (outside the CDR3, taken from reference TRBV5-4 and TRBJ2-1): ETGVTQSPTHLIKTRGQQVTLRCSSQSGHNTVSWYQQALGQGPQFIFQYYREEENGRGNFPPRFSGLQFPNYSSELNVNALELDDSALYLCASSLVSPGYGEQFFGPGTRLTVL.